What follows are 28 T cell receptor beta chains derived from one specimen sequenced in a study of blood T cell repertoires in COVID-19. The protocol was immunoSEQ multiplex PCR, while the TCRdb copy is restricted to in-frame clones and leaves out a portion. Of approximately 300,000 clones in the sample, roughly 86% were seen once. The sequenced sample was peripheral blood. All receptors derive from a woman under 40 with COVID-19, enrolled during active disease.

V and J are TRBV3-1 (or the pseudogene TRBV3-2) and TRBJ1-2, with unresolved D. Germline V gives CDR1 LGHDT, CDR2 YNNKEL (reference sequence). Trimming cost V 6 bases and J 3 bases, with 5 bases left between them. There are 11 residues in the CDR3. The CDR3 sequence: CASRSYYGYTF. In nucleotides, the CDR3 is TGTGCCAGCAGGTCTTACTATGGCTACACCTTC.

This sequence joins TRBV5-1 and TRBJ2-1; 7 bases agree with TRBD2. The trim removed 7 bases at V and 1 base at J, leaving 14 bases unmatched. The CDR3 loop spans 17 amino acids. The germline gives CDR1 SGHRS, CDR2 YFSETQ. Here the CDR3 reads CASLGGSLADSYNEQFF. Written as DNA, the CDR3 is TGCGCCAGCCTGGGGGGTAGCCTAGCGGATTCCTACAATGAGCAGTTCTTC.

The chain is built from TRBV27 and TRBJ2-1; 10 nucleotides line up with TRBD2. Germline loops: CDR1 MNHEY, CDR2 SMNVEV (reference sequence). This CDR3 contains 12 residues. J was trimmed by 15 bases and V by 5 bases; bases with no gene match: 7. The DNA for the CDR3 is TGTGCCAGCAGTCAGGGACTAGCGAGACTGTTCTTC. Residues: CASSQGLARLFF.

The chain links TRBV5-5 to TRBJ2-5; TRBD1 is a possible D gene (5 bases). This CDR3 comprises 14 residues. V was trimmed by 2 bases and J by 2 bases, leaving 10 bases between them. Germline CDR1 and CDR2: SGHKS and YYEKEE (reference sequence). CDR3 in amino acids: CASSFLTAQETQYF. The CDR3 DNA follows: TGTGCCAGCAGCTTCTTGACAGCACAAGAGACCCAGTACTTC.

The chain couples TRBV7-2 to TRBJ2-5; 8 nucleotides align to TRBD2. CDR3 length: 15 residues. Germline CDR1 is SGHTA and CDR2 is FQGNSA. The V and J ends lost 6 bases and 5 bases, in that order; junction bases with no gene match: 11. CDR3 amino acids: CASSPKRESGETQYF. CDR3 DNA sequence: TGTGCCAGCAGTCCTAAGCGGGAGTCTGGGGAGACCCAGTACTTC. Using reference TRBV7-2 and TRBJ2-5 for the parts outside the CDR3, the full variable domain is GAGVSQSPSNKVTEKGKDVELRCDPISGHTALYWYRQSLGQGLEFLIYFQGNSAPDKSGLPSDRFSAERTGGSVSTLTIQRTQQEDSAVYLCASSPKRESGETQYFGPGTRLLVL.

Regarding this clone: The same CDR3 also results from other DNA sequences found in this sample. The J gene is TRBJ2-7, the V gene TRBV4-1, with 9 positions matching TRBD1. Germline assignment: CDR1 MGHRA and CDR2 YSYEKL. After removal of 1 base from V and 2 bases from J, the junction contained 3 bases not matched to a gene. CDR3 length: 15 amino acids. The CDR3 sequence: CASSQGDRVAYEQYF. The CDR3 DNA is TGCGCCAGCAGCCAAGGGGACAGGGTGGCCTACGAGCAGTACTTC.

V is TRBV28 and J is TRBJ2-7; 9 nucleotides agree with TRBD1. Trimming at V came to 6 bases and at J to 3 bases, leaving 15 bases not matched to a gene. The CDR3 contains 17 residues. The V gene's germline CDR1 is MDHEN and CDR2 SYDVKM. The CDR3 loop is CASSSPDRDRAHYEQYF. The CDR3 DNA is TGTGCCAGCAGCTCACCCGACCGGGACAGGGCCCACTACGAGCAGTACTTC.

CDR3 in amino acids: CASSYGQDSPLHF. CDR3 DNA: TGTGCCAGCAGTTACGGACAGGATTCACCCCTCCACTTT. This chain connects TRBV6-5 to TRBJ1-6; TRBD1 agrees at 7 bases. Unmatched junction bases numbered 0, after V lost 2 bases and J lost 8 bases. This CDR3 region has 13 residues. Germline loops: CDR1 MNHEY, CDR2 SVGAGI.

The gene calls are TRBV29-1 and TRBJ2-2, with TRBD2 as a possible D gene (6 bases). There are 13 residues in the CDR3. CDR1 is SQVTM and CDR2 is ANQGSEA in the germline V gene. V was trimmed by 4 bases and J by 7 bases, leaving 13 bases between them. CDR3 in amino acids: CSVGRVKGGELFF. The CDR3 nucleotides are TGCAGCGTTGGGAGGGTTAAAGGCGGGGAGCTGTTTTTT.

The CDR3 region is CASSFVAFSYNEQFF. CDR3 sequence (DNA): TGTGCCAGCAGCTTCGTAGCGTTCTCCTACAATGAGCAGTTCTTC. The rearrangement joins TRBV7-9 to TRBJ2-1; TRBD2 is a possible D gene (5 bases). The CDR3 has 15 amino acids. V was shortened by 3 bases and J by 0 bases, with 9 bases between the two germline ends. The V gene's germline CDR1 is SEHNR and CDR2 FQNEAQ (reference sequence).

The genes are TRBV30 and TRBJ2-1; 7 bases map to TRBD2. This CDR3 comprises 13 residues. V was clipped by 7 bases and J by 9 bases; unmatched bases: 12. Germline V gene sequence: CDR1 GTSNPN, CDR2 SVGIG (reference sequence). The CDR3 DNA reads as TGTGCCTCCCCTAGCGGTCGGGCTAGTGAGCAGTTCTTC. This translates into CASPSGRASEQFF. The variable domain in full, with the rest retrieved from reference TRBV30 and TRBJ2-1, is SQTIHQWPATLVQPVGSPLSLECTVEGTSNPNLYWYRQAAGRGLQLLFYSVGIGQISSEVPQNLSASRPQDRQFILSSKKLLLSDSGFYLCASPSGRASEQFFGPGTRLTVL.

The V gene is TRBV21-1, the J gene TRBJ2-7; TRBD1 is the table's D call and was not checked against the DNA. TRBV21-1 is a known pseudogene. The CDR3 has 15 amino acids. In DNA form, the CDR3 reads TGTGCCAGCAGCGCCGGACAGGGTAGGCCCTACGAGCAGTACTTC. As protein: CASSAGQGRPYEQYF.

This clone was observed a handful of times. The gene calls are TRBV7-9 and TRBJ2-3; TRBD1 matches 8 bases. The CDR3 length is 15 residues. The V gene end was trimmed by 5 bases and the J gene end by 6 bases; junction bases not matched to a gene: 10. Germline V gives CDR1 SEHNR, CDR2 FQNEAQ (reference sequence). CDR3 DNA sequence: TGTGCCAGCAGCCCCTGGACAGGGCAGCCGGATACGCAGTATTTT. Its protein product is CASSPWTGQPDTQYF.

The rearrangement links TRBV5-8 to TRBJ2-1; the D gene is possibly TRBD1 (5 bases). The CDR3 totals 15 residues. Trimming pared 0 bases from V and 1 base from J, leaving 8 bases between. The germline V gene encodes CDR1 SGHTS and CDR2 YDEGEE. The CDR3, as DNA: TGTGCCAGCAGCTTGGAGCCAGGGTCCTACAATGAGCAGTTCTTC. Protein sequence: CASSLEPGSYNEQFF.

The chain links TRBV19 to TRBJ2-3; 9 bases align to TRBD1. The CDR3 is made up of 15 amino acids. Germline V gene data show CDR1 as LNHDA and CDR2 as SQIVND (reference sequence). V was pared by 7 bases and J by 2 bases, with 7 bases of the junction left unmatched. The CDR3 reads CASKQGTGHTDTQYF. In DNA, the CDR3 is TGTGCCAGTAAGCAGGGGACAGGGCACACAGATACGCAGTATTTT.

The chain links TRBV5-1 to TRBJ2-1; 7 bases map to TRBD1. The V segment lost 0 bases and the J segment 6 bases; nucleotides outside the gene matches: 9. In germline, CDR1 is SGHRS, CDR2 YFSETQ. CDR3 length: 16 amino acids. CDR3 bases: TGCGCCAGCAGCTTGGCGGGTAGGGGGCGGGTCAATGAGCAGTTCTTC. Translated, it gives CASSLAGRGRVNEQFF.

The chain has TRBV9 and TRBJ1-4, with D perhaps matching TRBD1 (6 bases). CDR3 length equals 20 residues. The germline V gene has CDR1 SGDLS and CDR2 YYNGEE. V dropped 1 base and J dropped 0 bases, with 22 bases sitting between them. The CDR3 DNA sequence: TGTGCCAGCAGCGTACGCGCATCGGGGGCAGGACTAGCAACTAATGAAAAACTGTTTTTT. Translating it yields CASSVRASGAGLATNEKLFF. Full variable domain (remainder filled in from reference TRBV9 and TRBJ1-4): DSGVTQTPKHLITATGQRVTLRCSPRSGDLSVYWYQQSLDQGLQFLIQYYNGEERAKGNILERFSAQQFPDLHSELNLSSLELGDSALYFCASSVRASGAGLATNEKLFFGSGTQLSVL.

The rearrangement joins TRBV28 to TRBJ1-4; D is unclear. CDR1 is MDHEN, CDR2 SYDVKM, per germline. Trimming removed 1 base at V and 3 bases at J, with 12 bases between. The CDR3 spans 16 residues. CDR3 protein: CASSLLWAQANEKLFF. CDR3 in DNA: TGTGCCAGCAGTTTATTGTGGGCCCAGGCTAATGAAAAACTGTTTTTT.

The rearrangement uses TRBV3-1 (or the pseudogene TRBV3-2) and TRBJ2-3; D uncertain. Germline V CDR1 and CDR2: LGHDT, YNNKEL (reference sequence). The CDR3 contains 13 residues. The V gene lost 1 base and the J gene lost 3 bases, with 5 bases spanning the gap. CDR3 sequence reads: CASSQGNTDTQYF. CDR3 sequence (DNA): TGTGCCAGCAGCCAAGGTAATACAGATACGCAGTATTTT.

CDR3 nucleotides: TGCAGCGTTGAATCGGACAGGGTTTCGTGGGCTTTCTTT. It specifies CSVESDRVSWAFF. The genes are TRBV29-1 and TRBJ1-1; 8 nucleotides agree with TRBD1. The ends lost 2 bases at V and 11 bases at J; junction bases unmatched: 10. CDR3 length: 13 amino acids. From germline, CDR1 is SQVTM and CDR2 ANQGSEA.

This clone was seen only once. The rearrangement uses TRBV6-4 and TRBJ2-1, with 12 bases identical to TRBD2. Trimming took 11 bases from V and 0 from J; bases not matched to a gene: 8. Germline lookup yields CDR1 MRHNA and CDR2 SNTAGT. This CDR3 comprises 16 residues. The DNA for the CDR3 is TGTGCCGCACCGGGACTAGCGGGCCTCTCCTACAATGAGCAGTTCTTC. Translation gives CAAPGLAGLSYNEQFF.

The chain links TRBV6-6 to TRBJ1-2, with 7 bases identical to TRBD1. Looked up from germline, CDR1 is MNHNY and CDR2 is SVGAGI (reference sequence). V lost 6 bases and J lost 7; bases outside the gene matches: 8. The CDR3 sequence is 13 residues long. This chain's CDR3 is CASRSTGESGYTF. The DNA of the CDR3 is TGTGCCAGCAGGTCAACAGGGGAATCTGGCTACACCTTC.

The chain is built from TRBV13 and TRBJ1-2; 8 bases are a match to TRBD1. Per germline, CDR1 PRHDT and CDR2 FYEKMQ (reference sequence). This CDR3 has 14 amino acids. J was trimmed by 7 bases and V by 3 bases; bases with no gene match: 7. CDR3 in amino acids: CASSLADRGLGYTF. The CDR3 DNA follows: TGTGCCAGCAGCTTGGCCGACAGGGGCCTTGGCTACACCTTC. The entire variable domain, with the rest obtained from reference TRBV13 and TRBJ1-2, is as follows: AAGVIQSPRHLIKEKRETATLKCYPIPRHDTVYWYQQGPGQDPQFLISFYEKMQSDKGSIPDRFSAQQFSDYHSELNMSSLELGDSALYFCASSLADRGLGYTFGSGTRLTVV.

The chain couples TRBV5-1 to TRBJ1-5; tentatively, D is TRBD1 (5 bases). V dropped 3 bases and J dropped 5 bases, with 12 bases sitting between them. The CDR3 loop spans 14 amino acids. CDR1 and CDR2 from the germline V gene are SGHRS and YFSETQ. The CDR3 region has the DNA TGCGCCAGCAGCTCGGACATTGGGGATCAGCCCCAGCATTTT. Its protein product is CASSSDIGDQPQHF.

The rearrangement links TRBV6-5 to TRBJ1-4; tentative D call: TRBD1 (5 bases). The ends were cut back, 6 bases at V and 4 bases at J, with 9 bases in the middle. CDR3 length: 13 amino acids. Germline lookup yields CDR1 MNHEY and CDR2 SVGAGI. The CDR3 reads CASRVGVNEKLFF. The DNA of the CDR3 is TGTGCCAGCAGAGTAGGGGTTAATGAAAAACTGTTTTTT.

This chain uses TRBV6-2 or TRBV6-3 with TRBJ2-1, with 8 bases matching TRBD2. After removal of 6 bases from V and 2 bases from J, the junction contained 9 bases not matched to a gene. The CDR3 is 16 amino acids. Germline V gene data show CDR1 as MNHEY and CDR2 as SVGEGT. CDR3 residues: CASSPAAGGPYNEQFF. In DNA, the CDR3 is TGTGCCAGCAGCCCCGCGGCGGGAGGTCCCTACAATGAGCAGTTCTTC.

This CDR3 is CATAGTSGSYEQYF. CDR3 DNA sequence: TGTGCCACCGCCGGGACTAGCGGATCCTACGAGCAGTACTTC. V and J are TRBV27 and TRBJ2-7, with 11 positions matching TRBD2. V was clipped by 10 bases and J by 1 base; unmatched bases: 6. The CDR3 runs 14 residues. Germline V gene data show CDR1 as MNHEY and CDR2 as SMNVEV (reference sequence).

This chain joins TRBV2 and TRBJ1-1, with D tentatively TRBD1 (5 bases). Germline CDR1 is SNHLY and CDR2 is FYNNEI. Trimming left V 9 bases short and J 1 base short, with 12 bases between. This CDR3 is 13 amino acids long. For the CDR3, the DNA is TGTGCCAGGGGCAGGGAGGGGAACACTGAAGCTTTCTTT. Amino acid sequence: CARGREGNTEAFF.